This TCR beta chain was observed in a study of T-cell reconstitution after alpha-beta-depleted transplantation in children. The V and J ends lost 6 bases and 3 bases respectively, with 12 bases between them. The CDR3 contains 13 residues. Germline CDR1 and CDR2: MGHDK and SYGVNS. This clonotype was seen a handful of times. Its antigen remains unknown. Researchers prepared the TCRbeta library using unique molecular identifiers, the study reports. TCRdb re-called the PCR reads with MiXCR, one entry per CDR3 protein. The table lists 550,000 to 800,000 distinct CDR3 sequences, about an eighth of them singletons, with 0.79% in the top ten. Overall study results and limits: As was reported, about two months after transplant, alpha-beta T cells came from several hundred expanded graft clones. Newly produced T cells mostly accounted for T-cell counts and diversity one year post-transplant.

The chain links TRBV25-1 to TRBJ2-7; weak D call: TRBD2 (7 bases). Sequencing used PBMCs, obtained before TCRalphabeta/CD19-depleted stem cell transplant. The sequence derives from a girl aged 2 to 10 with congenital amegakaryocytic thrombocytopenia, due to receive a stem cell transplant. CDR3 bases: TGTGCCAGCAGCAAGGGGGGGTTCTACGAGCAGTACTTC. This translates into CASSKGGFYEQYF.